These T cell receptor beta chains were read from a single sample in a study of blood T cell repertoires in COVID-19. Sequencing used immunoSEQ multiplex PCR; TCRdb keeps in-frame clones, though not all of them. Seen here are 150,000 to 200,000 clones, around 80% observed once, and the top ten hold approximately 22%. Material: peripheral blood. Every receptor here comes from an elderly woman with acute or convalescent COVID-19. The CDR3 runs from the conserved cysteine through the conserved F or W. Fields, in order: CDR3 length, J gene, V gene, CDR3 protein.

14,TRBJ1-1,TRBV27,CASRQGQGNTEAFF
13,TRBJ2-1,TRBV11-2,CASSLTQYNEQFF
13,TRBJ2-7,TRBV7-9,CASSDPGSYEQYF
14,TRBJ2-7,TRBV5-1,CASSSDTVSYEQYF
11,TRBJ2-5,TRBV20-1,CSASFVETQYF
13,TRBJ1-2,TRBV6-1,CASSEPGLYGYTF
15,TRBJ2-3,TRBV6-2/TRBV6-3,CASSPAGAGTDTQYF
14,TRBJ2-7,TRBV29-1,CSGRSSGPSYEQYF
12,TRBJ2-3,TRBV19,CASSPGMTTQYF
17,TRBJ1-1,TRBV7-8,CASSRPADRVENTEAFF
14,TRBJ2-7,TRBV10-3,CAISGTSAAYEQYF
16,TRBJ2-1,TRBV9,CASSAKTGHNYNEQFF
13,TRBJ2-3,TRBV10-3,CAASPVGGDTQYF
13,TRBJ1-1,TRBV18,CASGTGENTEAFF
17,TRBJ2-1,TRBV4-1,CASSQLGGTRRDNEQFF
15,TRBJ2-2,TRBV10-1,CASSRTSGDTGELFF
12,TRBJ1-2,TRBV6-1,CASSENGYGYTF
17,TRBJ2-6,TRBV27,CASSPGQGFSGANVLTF
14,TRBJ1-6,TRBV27,CASSLTRVSSPLHF
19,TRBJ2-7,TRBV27,CASSLSMSPSSGSTYEQYF
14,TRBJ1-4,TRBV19,CATDSQSLPGKLFF
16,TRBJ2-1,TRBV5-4,CASTRGGGRAENEQFF
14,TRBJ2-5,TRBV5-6,CASSLRAGATTQYF
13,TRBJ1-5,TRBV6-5,CASRRQGQPPQHF
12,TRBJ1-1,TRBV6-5,CASSRGRAEAFF
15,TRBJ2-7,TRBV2,CASRRADGRAGRQYF
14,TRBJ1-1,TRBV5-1,CASSLDRPNTEAFF
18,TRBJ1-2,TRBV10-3,CAISDQGGPENFNYGYTF
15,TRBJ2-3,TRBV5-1,CASSPWGGLTDTQYF
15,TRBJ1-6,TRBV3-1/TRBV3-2,CASSRGSLYNSPLHF
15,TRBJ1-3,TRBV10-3,CAISEGQGSGNTIYF
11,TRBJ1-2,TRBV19,CASSRNYGYTF
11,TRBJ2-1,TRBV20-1,CSARAGPEQFF
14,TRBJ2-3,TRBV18,CASSTSGMADTQYF
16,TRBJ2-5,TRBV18,CASSPFGTSTVETQYF
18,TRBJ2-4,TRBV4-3,CASSQASSGSADKNIQYF
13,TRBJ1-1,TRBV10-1,CASSDQKNTEAFF
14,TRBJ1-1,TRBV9,CASTSGLHNTEAFF
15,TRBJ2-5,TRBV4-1,CASSQLPGLQETQYF
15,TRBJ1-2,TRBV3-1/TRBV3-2,CASSQGNRVISGYTF
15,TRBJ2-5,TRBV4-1,CASSHRGRLAETQYF
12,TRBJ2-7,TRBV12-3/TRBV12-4,CASSYYLNEQYF
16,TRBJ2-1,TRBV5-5,CASSFGTGLALDEQFF
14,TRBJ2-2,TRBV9,CASSVRVNTGELFF
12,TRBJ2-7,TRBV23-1,CASSQRTGEQYF
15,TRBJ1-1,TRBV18,CASSPMGQGRTEAFF
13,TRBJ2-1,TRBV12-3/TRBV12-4,CASSLAPTNEQFF
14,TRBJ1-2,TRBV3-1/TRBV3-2,CASSQTGVDYGYTF
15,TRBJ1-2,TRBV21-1,CASSKGDRLNYGYTF
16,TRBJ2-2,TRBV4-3,CASSLASGSGTGELFF